Following are 24 T cell receptor beta chains from one sample sequenced in a study of T cell changes during pregnancy in multiple sclerosis. TCRdb's table, derived via immunoSEQ multiplex PCR, lists solely in-frame clones and lacks some. The sample carries under 90,000 clones, roughly 90% recorded once. Sequenced material: peripheral blood, taken after pregnancy. Receptors were obtained from a female donor in good health, enrolled as a control in a pregnancy study.

The CDR3 is CASLQGGTEAFF. In nucleotides, the CDR3 is TGTGCCAGCCTTCAGGGTGGCACTGAAGCTTTCTTT. The chain combines TRBV5-4 with TRBJ1-1; weak D call: TRBD1 (5 bases). V was trimmed by 7 bases and J by 4 bases, leaving 11 bases between them. Germline V CDR1 and CDR2: SGHNT, YYREEE (reference sequence). The CDR3 extends over 12 amino acids. The whole variable domain, filled in from reference TRBV5-4 and TRBJ1-1, reads ETGVTQSPTHLIKTRGQQVTLRCSSQSGHNTVSWYQQALGQGPQFIFQYYREEENGRGNFPPRFSGLQFPNYSSELNVNALELDDSALYLCASLQGGTEAFFGQGTRLTVV.

This clone was seen only a few times. This chain connects TRBV19 to TRBJ1-6, with TRBD1 identical over 9 bases. Germline CDR1 and CDR2: LNHDA and SQIVND (reference sequence). J gave up 7 bases and V 5 bases, and 6 bases lay outside the gene matches. CDR3 length: 15 residues. The CDR3 nucleotides are TGTGCCAGTAGTCTGGGGACAGGGAGGAATTCACCCCTCCACTTT. Protein product: CASSLGTGRNSPLHF.

The genes are TRBV28 and TRBJ1-5; D uncertain. Trimming removed 4 bases from V and 5 bases from J, with 3 bases in between. Germline V lookup: CDR1 MDHEN, CDR2 SYDVKM. CDR3 size: 11 residues. Here the CDR3 reads CASSSYQPQHF. CDR3 DNA sequence: TGTGCCAGCAGTTCTTATCAGCCCCAGCATTTT.

This clone was recorded a few times. This chain uses TRBV4-1 with TRBJ1-1; 8 nucleotides match TRBD1. With 0 bases clipped from V and 4 bases from J, the junction kept 1 base outside the gene matches. The CDR3 length is 14 residues. CDR1 is MGHRA, CDR2 YSYEKL, per germline. CDR3 sequence (DNA): TGCGCCAGCAGCCAAGAACAGGGGGGCACTGAAGCTTTCTTT. Translating gives CASSQEQGGTEAFF.

J is TRBJ2-3 and V is TRBV6-1; no clear D. Trimming stripped 3 bases from V and 2 bases from J, with 9 bases between. CDR3 size: 14 residues. Per the germline V gene, CDR1 is MNHNS and CDR2 is SASEGT. CDR3 coding DNA: TGTGCCAGCAGTGAGGCGGTGTCCACAGATACGCAGTATTTT. Translating it yields CASSEAVSTDTQYF.

The chain combines TRBV6-5 with TRBJ1-4; 8 bases match TRBD1. This CDR3 has 16 amino acids. J gave up 6 bases and V 4 bases, and 10 bases lay outside the gene matches. Germline V CDR1 and CDR2: MNHEY, SVGAGI. The CDR3 is CASSSPTGTGDEKLFF. The CDR3 nucleotides are TGTGCCAGCAGTTCTCCTACCGGGACAGGAGATGAAAAACTGTTTTTT.

Judged by abundance, this clone is medium-sized (0.01 to 0.1%). DNA of the CDR3: TGTGCCAGCAGTGACTCGGGCGGGAGGGGCACAGATACGCAGTATTTT. Protein product: CASSDSGGRGTDTQYF. This chain uses TRBV6-4 with TRBJ2-3, with 9 bases lining up with TRBD2. This CDR3 has 16 amino acids. Trimming cost V 0 bases and J 1 base; bases outside gene matches: 2. Per the germline V gene, CDR1 is MRHNA and CDR2 is SNTAGT.

CDR3 in amino acids: CASSLLIRSDGGELFF. The CDR3 DNA sequence: TGTGCCAGTAGTTTACTAATCCGGTCCGACGGGGGGGAGCTGTTTTTT. This chain joins TRBV19 and TRBJ2-2, with D unclear. Germline CDR1 reads LNHDA; CDR2 reads SQIVND (reference sequence). The CDR3 spans 16 residues. V was shortened by 5 bases and J by 8 bases, with 21 bases between the two germline ends.

The chain joins TRBV6-5 to TRBJ2-7; TRBD2 aligns across 9 bases. In germline, CDR1 is MNHEY, CDR2 SVGAGI. V gave up 7 bases and J gave up 6 bases; unmatched junction bases: 4. The CDR3 covers 12 residues. CDR3 sequence (DNA): TGTGCCAGCACTGGGACTAGCCGCGAGCAGTACTTC. Translation: CASTGTSREQYF.

The rearrangement joins TRBV15 to TRBJ2-7, with no clear D. The CDR3 is 14 residues long. The V gene lost 3 bases and the J gene lost 5 bases, with 14 bases spanning the gap. CDR1 LNHNV and CDR2 YYDKDF come from the germline V gene (reference sequence). Here the CDR3 DNA reads TGTGCCACCAGCAGGTCGGGTAGAATCGACGAGCAGTACTTC. Translating gives CATSRSGRIDEQYF.

The chain carries TRBV7-9 and TRBJ1-2, with TRBD1 matching over 10 bases. Germline loops: CDR1 SEHNR, CDR2 FQNEAQ (reference sequence). Germline trimming cut 5 bases from V and 8 bases from J; bases unmatched to any gene: 2. The CDR3 spans 12 residues. The CDR3 region has the DNA TGTGCCAGCAGCCCGGGACAGGGGGGCTACACCTTC. Translation gives CASSPGQGGYTF.

The chain employs TRBV5-1 and TRBJ2-3, with 9 nucleotides matching TRBD2. The CDR3 consists of 15 residues. J gave up 4 bases and V 0 bases, and 3 bases lay outside the gene matches. Germline V CDR1 and CDR2: SGHRS, YFSETQ. CDR3 DNA sequence: TGCGCCAGCAGCTTGGTACTAGCGGGCCCAGATACGCAGTATTTT. Translating gives CASSLVLAGPDTQYF.

The chain uses TRBV30 and TRBJ2-1; 9 nucleotides agree with TRBD2. Germline trimming cut 0 bases from V and 9 bases from J; bases unmatched to any gene: 6. The CDR3 sequence is 14 residues long. Per germline, CDR1 GTSNPN and CDR2 SVGIG (reference sequence). The CDR3 loop is CAWSVRQREAEQFF. CDR3 DNA sequence: TGTGCCTGGAGTGTACGTCAGCGGGAGGCTGAGCAGTTCTTC.

The CDR3 loop is CASSLDNTNQPQHF. The CDR3 coding sequence is TGTGCCAGCAGTTTAGACAATACTAATCAGCCCCAGCATTTT. V and J are TRBV27 and TRBJ1-5; the D is unclear. The germline gives CDR1 MNHEY, CDR2 SMNVEV (reference sequence). Trimming shortened V by 2 bases and J by 4 bases, and 9 bases separated the two germline ends. The CDR3 totals 14 residues.

The genes are TRBV13 and TRBJ2-2; D remains unclear. Germline lookup yields CDR1 PRHDT and CDR2 FYEKMQ (reference sequence). V lost 0 bases, J lost 7 bases, and 9 bases lay in between. The CDR3 is 14 amino acids. The CDR3 here is CASSLGPGGGELFF. CDR3 coding DNA: TGTGCCAGCAGCTTAGGGCCCGGCGGCGGGGAGCTGTTTTTT.

The V call is TRBV30, the J call TRBJ2-5; TRBD2 matches at 9 bases. Per the germline V gene, CDR1 is GTSNPN and CDR2 is SVGIG (reference sequence). The length of the CDR3 is 15 residues. Trimming removed 1 base from V and 1 base from J; junction bases left unmatched: 4. CDR3 in amino acids: CAWSGSGRPQETQYF. In DNA form, the CDR3 reads TGTGCCTGGAGTGGTAGCGGGAGACCCCAAGAGACCCAGTACTTC.

A few counts support this clone. This chain joins TRBV6-4 and TRBJ2-2, with 11 nucleotides matching TRBD2. Germline CDR1 and CDR2: MRHNA and SNTAGT. CDR3 length: 15 residues. V was clipped by 2 bases and J by 4 bases; unmatched bases: 0. The CDR3 coding sequence is TGTGCCAGCAGTGACACTAGCGGGAGCACCGGGGAGCTGTTTTTT. Its protein is CASSDTSGSTGELFF.

This chain connects TRBV6-7 to TRBJ2-3; 7 nucleotides agree with TRBD2. TRBV6-7 is labeled an ORF, and its function is uncertain. The CDR3 covers 14 residues. J was trimmed by 1 base and V by 11 bases; bases with no gene match: 9. In nucleotides, the CDR3 is TGTGCCGCATCCCCGGGGGGAGGCACAGATACGCAGTATTTT. Translated: CAASPGGGTDTQYF.

The rearrangement uses TRBV11-2 and TRBJ2-2; 7 bases line up with TRBD1. V lost 5 bases to trimming and J lost 5 bases; unmatched junction nucleotides: 2. The CDR3 extends over 13 amino acids. The germline V gene has CDR1 SGHAT and CDR2 FQNNGV. The DNA of the CDR3 is TGTGCCAGCAGCGCACAGGGGACCGGGGAGCTGTTTTTT. It translates to CASSAQGTGELFF. The variable domain in full, with the rest retrieved from reference TRBV11-2 and TRBJ2-2, is EAGVAQSPRYKIIEKRQSVAFWCNPISGHATLYWYQQILGQGPKLLIQFQNNGVVDDSQLPKDRFSAERLKGVDSTLKIQPAKLEDSAVYLCASSAQGTGELFFGEGSRLTVL.

Of note for this clone: The same CDR3 is also encoded by other DNA sequences in this sample. J is TRBJ1-2 and V is TRBV5-1; 7 bases match TRBD1. The trim removed 4 bases at V and 2 bases at J, leaving 2 bases unmatched. There are 13 residues in the CDR3. Germline V gene data show CDR1 as SGHRS and CDR2 as YFSETQ. In DNA, the CDR3 is TGCGCCAGCAGCCCGGGACAGAACTATGGCTACACCTTC. It encodes CASSPGQNYGYTF.

V is TRBV6-4 and J is TRBJ2-3; a weak D match, TRBD2 (5 bases). Trimming cost V 4 bases and J 6 bases, with 11 bases left between them. Per the germline V gene, CDR1 is MRHNA and CDR2 is SNTAGT. This CDR3 is built from 13 residues. The CDR3 loop is CASSVSTGDTQYF. The CDR3 bases are TGTGCCAGCAGTGTATCTACGGGGGATACGCAGTATTTT.

The J gene is TRBJ1-4, the V gene TRBV30; no definite D call. The CDR3 is made up of 14 amino acids. The V gene's germline CDR1 is GTSNPN and CDR2 SVGIG (reference sequence). The V end lost 4 bases, the J end lost 1 base, and 10 bases lay between the germline ends. The CDR3 bases are TGTGCCTGGAACCGGGCGGGAACTAATGAAAAACTGTTTTTT. This translates into CAWNRAGTNEKLFF.

The chain has TRBV4-3 and TRBJ2-7; tentative D call: TRBD2 (5 bases). CDR1 and CDR2 from the germline V gene are LGHNA and YSLEER. The CDR3 length is 15 residues. Trimming took 0 bases from V and 2 from J, leaving 11 bases between them. CDR3 protein: CASSQDRVATYEQYF. CDR3 bases: TGCGCCAGCAGCCAAGATCGTGTAGCGACCTACGAGCAGTACTTC.

V gene TRBV5-4 combines with J gene TRBJ2-3; D remains unclear. This CDR3 region has 14 residues. The germline gives CDR1 SGHNT, CDR2 YYREEE (reference sequence). V shed 3 bases and J shed 0 bases, with 8 bases lying between them. For the CDR3, the DNA is TGTGCCAGCAGCTCAATTACTAGCACAGATACGCAGTATTTT. Its protein is CASSSITSTDTQYF.